A selection of T cell receptor beta chains follows, all from one sample in a study of T cells in Graves' hyperthyroidism and ophthalmopathy. TCRdb processed the multiplex PCR reads anew with MiXCR; each CDR3 protein has one entry. The table shows about 400,000 distinct CDR3 sequences, with more than 15% occurring only once. The sequenced sample was blood. These TCRs come from a woman in her late teens or twenties with Graves' hyperthyroidism that later progressed to Graves' ophthalmopathy. Each CDR3 is given with its conserved first and last residue. The D gene is left open where the match is weak. The listing skips clone size in some rows; elsewhere it reads once, few, many or a size class.

CDR3 DNA: TGTGCCAGCAGTGATGGCAGCCTGTACCAAGAGACCCAGTACTTC
CDR3 protein: CASSDGSLYQETQYF
CDR3 length: 15
clone size: many
J gene: TRBJ2-5
V gene: TRBV2
D gene: -

CDR3 DNA: TGTGCCACCAGCAGAGATTGGGGAGAGCGGGGAGAAGAGACCCAGTACTTC
CDR3 protein: CATSRDWGERGEETQYF
CDR3 length: 17
clone size: -
J gene: TRBJ2-5
V gene: TRBV15
D gene: TRBD2

CDR3 DNA: TGTGCCAGCGGGGCTAGCGGGAGACCTGAGCAGTTCTTC
CDR3 protein: CASGASGRPEQFF
CDR3 length: 13
clone size: many
J gene: TRBJ2-1
V gene: TRBV28
D gene: TRBD2

CDR3 DNA: TGCAGTGCTACCGGGACTAGCGGTCGCACAGATACGCAGTATTTT
CDR3 protein: CSATGTSGRTDTQYF
CDR3 length: 15
clone size: many
J gene: TRBJ2-3
V gene: TRBV20-1
D gene: TRBD2

CDR3 DNA: TGCGCCAGCAGCCAGTCGACTAGCCGCTACGAGCAGTACTTC
CDR3 protein: CASSQSTSRYEQYF
CDR3 length: 14
clone size: many
J gene: TRBJ2-7
V gene: TRBV4-3
D gene: TRBD2

CDR3 DNA: TGTGCCAGCAGCTTGGCCAATCAGCCCCAGCATTTT
CDR3 protein: CASSLANQPQHF
CDR3 length: 12
clone size: -
J gene: TRBJ1-5
V gene: TRBV5-6
D gene: -

CDR3 DNA: TGTGCCAGTAGTATAGACAGGGGCTCTTCCCAGCCCCAGCATTTT
CDR3 protein: CASSIDRGSSQPQHF
CDR3 length: 15
clone size: few
J gene: TRBJ1-5
V gene: TRBV19
D gene: -

CDR3 DNA: TGTGCCAGCAGCTGGGCTAGGAGCACAGATACGCAGTATTTT
CDR3 protein: CASSWARSTDTQYF
CDR3 length: 14
clone size: few
J gene: TRBJ2-3
V gene: TRBV5-6
D gene: -

CDR3 DNA: TGTGCCAGCAGCTTATTAGCGGCCCGGGTACCCTACGAGCAGTACTTC
CDR3 protein: CASSLLAARVPYEQYF
CDR3 length: 16
clone size: few
J gene: TRBJ2-7
V gene: TRBV5-8
D gene: -

CDR3 DNA: TGTGCCAGCAGTGAAGATGGCCGCGTAGCGGGTACAGATACGCAGTATTTT
CDR3 protein: CASSEDGRVAGTDTQYF
CDR3 length: 17
clone size: many
J gene: TRBJ2-3
V gene: TRBV2
D gene: TRBD2

CDR3 DNA: TGTGCCAGCAGTTTACGGGTCCCTTTACGGGTGGATGAGCAGTTCTTC
CDR3 protein: CASSLRVPLRVDEQFF
CDR3 length: 16
clone size: many
J gene: TRBJ2-1
V gene: TRBV27
D gene: -

CDR3 DNA: TGTGCCAGCAGTTTAAACGGGGAGCTGTTTTTT
CDR3 protein: CASSLNGELFF
CDR3 length: 11
clone size: few
J gene: TRBJ2-2
V gene: TRBV12-3/TRBV12-4
D gene: -

CDR3 DNA: TGTGCCAGCAGTTACTCGTTCCCAGCGGGAGACTACACCGGGGAGCTGTTTTTT
CDR3 protein: CASSYSFPAGDYTGELFF
CDR3 length: 18
clone size: -
J gene: TRBJ2-2
V gene: TRBV6-5
D gene: TRBD2

CDR3 DNA: TGTGCCAGCAGCTCGACAGGAACGCTTTTATTGACCTTC
CDR3 protein: CASSSTGTLLLTF
CDR3 length: 13
clone size: few
J gene: TRBJ1-2
V gene: TRBV28
D gene: -

CDR3 DNA: TGTGCCGTTACGGACAGGGCGAACACTGAAGCTTTCTTT
CDR3 protein: CAVTDRANTEAFF
CDR3 length: 13
clone size: -
J gene: TRBJ1-1
V gene: TRBV19
D gene: TRBD1

CDR3 DNA: TGTGCCAGCAGCTCCTGGACTAGCGGGTACAATGAGCAGTTCTTC
CDR3 protein: CASSSWTSGYNEQFF
CDR3 length: 15
clone size: many
J gene: TRBJ2-1
V gene: TRBV11-2
D gene: TRBD2

CDR3 DNA: TGTGCCAGTAGTATATTCGATTTGGCCCGATGGAGCGGGGAGCTGTTTTTT
CDR3 protein: CASSIFDLARWSGELFF
CDR3 length: 17
clone size: few
J gene: TRBJ2-2
V gene: TRBV19
D gene: -

CDR3 DNA: TGTGCCAGTACAACAGGGATGAGCGCCTACAATGAGCAGTTCTTC
CDR3 protein: CASTTGMSAYNEQFF
CDR3 length: 15
clone size: -
J gene: TRBJ2-1
V gene: TRBV19
D gene: -

CDR3 DNA: TGTGCCAGCAGCCCCTGGGACAGGGACCTAACCCCCCATAGCAATCAGCCCCAGCATTTT
CDR3 protein: CASSPWDRDLTPHSNQPQHF
CDR3 length: 20
clone size: few
J gene: TRBJ1-5
V gene: TRBV28
D gene: TRBD1

CDR3 DNA: TGTGCCAGCAGTCACGGGACTAGCGGGAGGAAAAACACCGGGGAGCTGTTTTTT
CDR3 protein: CASSHGTSGRKNTGELFF
CDR3 length: 18
clone size: many
J gene: TRBJ2-2
V gene: TRBV28
D gene: TRBD2

CDR3 DNA: TGCGCCAGCAGCCAAGGGGGCCTAGGGAATTCACCCCTCCACTTT
CDR3 protein: CASSQGGLGNSPLHF
CDR3 length: 15
clone size: -
J gene: TRBJ1-6
V gene: TRBV4-1
D gene: -

CDR3 DNA: TGTGCCACCAGCAACCTCGGGGTGTGGACTGAAGCTTTCTTT
CDR3 protein: CATSNLGVWTEAFF
CDR3 length: 14
clone size: -
J gene: TRBJ1-1
V gene: TRBV15
D gene: -

CDR3 DNA: TGTGCCAGCAGCTTAGTCCAGGGGGCCTCTGAAGCTTTCTTT
CDR3 protein: CASSLVQGASEAFF
CDR3 length: 14
clone size: few
J gene: TRBJ1-1
V gene: TRBV7-8
D gene: TRBD1

CDR3 DNA: TGTGCCAGCAGCCCTGCAGGGGGCTGGGAAGAGACCCAGTACTTC
CDR3 protein: CASSPAGGWEETQYF
CDR3 length: 15
clone size: many
J gene: TRBJ2-5
V gene: TRBV7-9
D gene: TRBD1

CDR3 DNA: TGTGCCAGCAGTGAAGGCGGGGCCACCTACAATGAGCAGTTCTTC
CDR3 protein: CASSEGGATYNEQFF
CDR3 length: 15
clone size: -
J gene: TRBJ2-1
V gene: TRBV2
D gene: -

CDR3 DNA: TGTGCCTGGAGTGTATCTGGAGCCGGGGAGCTGTTTTTT
CDR3 protein: CAWSVSGAGELFF
CDR3 length: 13
clone size: many
J gene: TRBJ2-2
V gene: TRBV30
D gene: -

CDR3 DNA: TGCAGTGCTAGTCAAGGCGGGAGAAGGACCGGGGAGCTGTTTTTT
CDR3 protein: CSASQGGRRTGELFF
CDR3 length: 15
clone size: -
J gene: TRBJ2-2
V gene: TRBV20-1
D gene: TRBD2

CDR3 DNA: TGTGCCAGCAGCCTGGGAGCAGGGGGTAATGAAAAACTGTTTTTT
CDR3 protein: CASSLGAGGNEKLFF
CDR3 length: 15
clone size: many
J gene: TRBJ1-4
V gene: TRBV2
D gene: TRBD1

CDR3 DNA: TGTGCCAGCAGCAACGGACTCCAAGTTGGGGAGCAGTACTTC
CDR3 protein: CASSNGLQVGEQYF
CDR3 length: 14
clone size: few
J gene: TRBJ2-7
V gene: TRBV7-9
D gene: -